This T cell receptor beta chain was identified during a study of blood T cell repertoires in COVID-19. As for the study in general: The United States, Italy and Spain were the sources of the acute and convalescent COVID-19 samples. Sources were T cells, B-cell-depleted T cells, or PBMCs; the material itself was cDNA or gDNA.

A single count supports this clone. Those enrolled in Seattle joined during active infection and were followed longitudinally afterward. The CDR3 is 14 amino acids. V was clipped by 6 bases and J by 3 bases, with 15 bases between them. Germline assignment: CDR1 SQVTM and CDR2 ANQGSEA. Authors' processing steps: Estimated nucleated cell counts came from reference gene primer amplification. Clones were sequenced by immunoSEQ multiplex PCR, and TCRdb holds only the in-frame ones, with some missing. The V and J calls and clone size come from that table; D and trimming were worked out from the DNA. This table has around 160,000 clones, approximately 90% appearing once.

The V and J genes are TRBV29-1 and TRBJ1-3; D is undetermined. The TCR sequence derives from a man between 18 and 29 years old with COVID-19, enrolled during active disease. Sequencing used peripheral blood. The CDR3 nucleotides are TGCAGCGTGAGGGCGATGGGCAATGGAAACACCATATATTTT. As protein: CSVRAMGNGNTIYF.